This T cell receptor beta chain was sequenced during a study of shared clonotypes between healthy human individuals. Study summary: The study used three CD4 naive, three CD4 memory, two CD8 naive and one CD8 memory plate per donor.

Germline V gene sequence: CDR1 SGHDN, CDR2 FVKESK. V lost 3 bases, J lost 3 bases, and 4 bases stayed unmatched. This CDR3 has 16 amino acids. In the authors' methods: Filtering was not the same, since immunoSEQ gave junction-only sequences without quality scores. Libraries were prepared by immunoSEQ multiplex PCR; TCRdb keeps only in-frame clonotypes and omits some of them. The V and J calls and the clone size are those of that table, but D and trimming were determined from the DNA. The sample lists 110,000 or so clones; about 67% were seen once. This sequence was found in a woman aged 25 to 45 in good health. The gene calls are TRBV14 and TRBJ2-5; 13 bases are a match to TRBD2. The sequenced sample was memory CD8+ T cells sorted from blood. The subset denotes: CD45RO+ cells pooled with CCR7-negative TemRA cells. This CDR3 reads CASSHGTSGAKETQYF. The CDR3 nucleotides are TGTGCCAGCAGCCACGGGACTAGCGGGGCGAAAGAGACCCAGTACTTC.